This T cell receptor beta chain was identified in a study of metastatic and nonmetastatic thyroid tumors. The germline V and J ends were trimmed by 4 bases and 3 bases, with 7 bases remaining between them. The CDR3 runs 11 residues. Per the germline V gene, CDR1 is DFQATT and CDR2 is SNEGSKA (reference sequence). No patient received treatment before thyroid surgery. This clone was counted many times. Using MiXCR, TCRdb re-called clones from the PCR reads. The sample lists some 38,000 clones; 13% were seen once. The receptor was isolated from a female donor with papillary thyroid cancer or a benign thyroid nodule (not recorded which). Some clones in this sample may be carry-over from other donors' samples. This chain joins TRBV20-1 and TRBJ2-7; D gene unclear. The sequencing sample was made of blood. The chain's CDR3 is CSAKGRYEQYF. CDR3 bases: TGCAGTGCTAAAGGGCGCTACGAGCAGTACTTC.